The source of this T cell receptor (beta chain) is a study of OX40 agonist ivuxolimab in advanced cancers. About the full investigation: The costimulatory receptor OX40 (CD134) was targeted by ivuxolimab, a fully human IgG2 agonistic monoclonal antibody. Intravenous ivuxolimab was administered to patients every 2 weeks at six dose levels: 0.01, 0.1, 0.3, 1.5, 3 and 10 mg/kg. Among the 52 dose-escalation patients, 19 had hepatocellular carcinoma, approximately 15 melanoma, 9 renal cell carcinoma and 9 head and neck cancer. In the dose-escalation cohort, around four fifths of patients were male, and the mean age was approximately 60 years, with a range of roughly 20 to 80. Prior anti-PD-1, anti-PD-L1 or anti-CTLA-4 therapy was permitted, and approximately 42% of dose-escalation patients had received checkpoint inhibitors. Three dose-escalation patients achieved partial responses, one with hepatocellular carcinoma and two with cutaneous melanoma. Peripheral TCRbeta sequencing was intended to test whether TCR sequence diversity was altered and clonal T-cell expansion was caused by ivuxolimab. The paper describes the monotherapy dose-escalation part (N ≈ 52 patients) of the phase I trial of ivuxolimab.

The study at large found these results: After ivuxolimab, CD8+ T cells had more expanded clones than CD4+ T cells on average. The antigen specificity of the peripheral T cells that underwent clonal expansion was not determined. In the 0.1-3.0 mg/kg groups, partial responders had among the lowest normalized peripheral clonal expansion, particularly in CD8+ T cells. At doses from 0.1 to 3.0 mg/kg, clonal expansion was seen in both CD4+ and CD8+ blood T cells between baseline and week 6. Low levels of normalized T-cell clonal expansion were also seen in some nonresponding patients.

The CDR3 runs 15 residues from the cysteine to the phenylalanine. The retained sequence is limited to the CDR3, 45 bases, with the frame set at the first base. CDR1 and CDR2 were assigned from the germline V gene (reference sequence) as LNHDA and SQIVND. Deletion took 7 bases off V and 4 bases off J, with a span of 17 bases between the germline ends. Patients with autoimmune disease history or receiving systemic immunosuppression were excluded from the trial. In every dose cohort, peripheral blood was drawn for TCR sequencing at baseline, cycle 4 day 1, and cycle 7 day 1. Samples were obtained from an open-label, multicenter, first-in-human phase I dose-escalation trial of ivuxolimab. Adults with locally advanced or metastatic head and neck squamous cell, hepatocellular, melanoma or renal cell carcinoma were enrolled in the trial. Before TCR sequencing, CD4+ T cells and CD8+ T cells from peripheral blood were sorted into separate populations.

As for this clone: Its antigen remains undetermined. No base quality values were provided; no much bigger clone lies one nucleotide off.

For sequencing of the TCRbeta CDR3 region, genomic DNA was extracted from the sorted cells. The immunoSEQ Assay was used to sequence the TCRbeta CDR3 regions. This immuneACCESS table, as held by TCRdb, lists in-frame sequences with V and J called but not all clones. Of the missing ones, under half trace to an unresolved V gene in checked studies; the others have no known cause. The sample has about 29,000 clones on record, 91% of them singletons. The ten largest clones add up to about a tenth of the sample. The clonotype was recovered from an adult with an advanced solid tumor such as melanoma, head and neck, liver or kidney cancer. Sequences were derived from CD4+ or CD8+ T cells sorted from blood, sampled in a trial of the OX40 agonist ivuxolimab. The rearrangement joined TRBV19 to TRBJ2-1; the D assignment is uncertain and may be TRBD1 or TRBD2, with 5 bases supporting each. The DNA sequence is given as TGTGCCAGTACCCCAGGGAGTAGCGAGTACAATGAGCAGTTCTTC. Translated, it gives CASTPGSSEYNEQFF.